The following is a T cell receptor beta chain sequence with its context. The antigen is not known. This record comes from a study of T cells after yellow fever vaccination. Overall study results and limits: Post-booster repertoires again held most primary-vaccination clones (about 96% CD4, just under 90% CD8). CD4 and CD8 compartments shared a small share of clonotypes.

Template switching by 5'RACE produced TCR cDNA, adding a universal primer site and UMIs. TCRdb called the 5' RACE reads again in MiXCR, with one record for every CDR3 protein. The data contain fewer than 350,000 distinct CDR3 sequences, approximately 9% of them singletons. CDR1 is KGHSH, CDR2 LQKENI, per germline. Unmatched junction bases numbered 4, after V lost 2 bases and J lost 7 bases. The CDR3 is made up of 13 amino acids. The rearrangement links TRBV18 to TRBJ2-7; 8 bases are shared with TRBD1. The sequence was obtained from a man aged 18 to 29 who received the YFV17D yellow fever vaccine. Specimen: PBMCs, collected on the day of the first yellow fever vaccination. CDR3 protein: CASSPSGQGEQYV. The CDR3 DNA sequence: TGTGCCAGCTCACCATCCGGACAGGGAGAGCAGTACGTC.